This T cell receptor (beta chain) was identified in a study of shared clonotypes between healthy human individuals. The CDR3 contains 15 residues. Germline lookup yields CDR1 PRHDT and CDR2 FYEKMQ (reference sequence). V lost 4 bases to trimming and J lost 3 bases, with 14 bases between them. Assay used: immunoSEQ multiplex PCR; TCRdb lists only in-frame clones, some missing. The sample lists about 330,000 clones; over 65% were seen once. Study-wide points: Only blood underwent sampling, and tissue repertoires likely differ. The study found about 5% of naive CD4 clonotypes shared across a handful of donors.

It was into CD45RA+ naive and CD45RA-negative memory subsets that the CD4+ cells were split. The table lists this clone with a count of one. Its antigen is unknown. The chain links TRBV13 to TRBJ2-3; D may be TRBD2 (6 bases). This TCR was recovered from a man aged 25 to 40 in good health. Sequenced sample: memory CD4+ T cells sorted from blood. As for subset: CD45RA-negative fraction. CDR3 loop: CASSSAGRKTDTQYF. In DNA form, the CDR3 reads TGTGCCAGCAGCTCAGCGGGTCGAAAAACAGATACGCAGTATTTT.